A single sample is the source of the 26 T cell receptor beta chains below, sequenced in a study of vaccination effects on CD4 cells after COVID-19. The antigens for these receptors are not known. Repertoires were generated with immunoSEQ multiplex PCR, while TCRdb's copy carries only in-frame clones and drops some. The sample carries tens of thousands of clones, about 80% recorded once. Pools of viral peptides were used by the ViraFEST assay to expand antigen-specific CD4+ T cells ahead of sequencing. It was after approximately 11 days of culture that CD4+ T cells were isolated. This person caught SARS-CoV-2 sometime from March to December 2020, and PCR testing confirmed the infection. The starting material was CD4+ T cells from PBMCs cultured with a peptide pool, obtained before COVID-19 vaccination. Receptor source: a human donor who had a prior SARS-CoV-2 infection.

The rearrangement links TRBV2 to TRBJ1-2, with a possible D match to TRBD1 (5 bases). The germline V gene encodes CDR1 SNHLY and CDR2 FYNNEI. The V gene lost 6 bases and the J gene lost 2 bases, with 19 bases spanning the gap. The CDR3 is made up of 16 amino acids. In nucleotides, the CDR3 is TGTGCCAGCAGCAACACGGGGCAGGGACCCAACTATGGCTACACCTTC. Translating gives CASSNTGQGPNYGYTF. Variable domain in full (rest from reference TRBV2 and TRBJ1-2): EPEVTQTPSHQVTQMGQEVILRCVPISNHLYFYWYRQILGQKVEFLVSFYNNEISEKSEIFDDQFSVERPDGSNFTLKIRSTKLEDSAMYFCASSNTGQGPNYGYTFGSGTRLTVV.

This clone showed up just once. CDR3 loop: CASSRTSGSYNEQFF. DNA for the CDR3: TGCGCCAGCAGCCGCACTAGCGGTTCTTACAATGAGCAGTTCTTC. This chain uses TRBV4-3 with TRBJ2-1; 8 bases line up with TRBD2. Looked up from germline, CDR1 is LGHNA and CDR2 is YSLEER. Germline trimming cut 4 bases from V and 4 bases from J; bases unmatched to any gene: 6. The CDR3 has 15 amino acids.

This clone is labeled medium-sized. This chain uses TRBV9 with TRBJ1-6, with D maybe TRBD1 (5 bases). In germline, CDR1 is SGDLS, CDR2 YYNGEE. V was clipped by 5 bases and J by 3 bases, with 15 bases between them. The CDR3 totals 16 residues. The CDR3 spells CASSGSGAGYNSPLHF. As DNA, the CDR3 is TGTGCCAGCAGTGGTAGTGGGGCTGGCTATAATTCACCCCTCCACTTT.

The V gene is TRBV3-1 (or the pseudogene TRBV3-2), the J gene TRBJ2-2; no reliable D call. This CDR3 comprises 14 residues. With 5 bases removed from V and 5 bases from J, the gap between germline ends came to 12 bases. The germline V gene encodes CDR1 LGHDT and CDR2 YNNKEL (reference sequence). CDR3 DNA sequence: TGTGCCAGCAGCGAATCAGGCTTGACCGGGGAGCTGTTTTTT. Its protein is CASSESGLTGELFF.

This clone was picked up a small number of times. This CDR3 reads CASRSGIWSGYTF. The DNA of the CDR3 is TGTGCCAGCAGATCAGGGATTTGGAGTGGCTACACCTTC. The chain combines TRBV2 with TRBJ1-2, with D tentatively TRBD1 (5 bases). CDR1 is SNHLY and CDR2 is FYNNEI in the germline V gene. Trimming removed 6 bases at V and 7 bases at J, with 15 bases between. CDR3 length: 13 amino acids.

The chain couples TRBV5-6 to TRBJ1-1; weak D call: TRBD1 (5 bases). Trimming pared 3 bases from V and 3 bases from J, leaving 18 bases between. The CDR3 totals 16 residues. CDR1 and CDR2 (germline): SGHDT, YYEEEE. The DNA for the CDR3 is TGTGCCAGCAGCTCCCCCTCAGGGTTGGGGGACACTGAAGCTTTCTTT. The encoded protein is CASSSPSGLGDTEAFF.

The rearrangement joins TRBV6-6 to TRBJ2-1; 10 positions match TRBD2. CDR1 and CDR2 from the germline V gene are MNHNY and SVGAGI (reference sequence). With 5 bases clipped from V and 4 bases from J, the junction kept 5 bases outside the gene matches. CDR3 size: 15 residues. The CDR3 sequence: CASSDLAGVYNEQFF. The CDR3 region has the DNA TGTGCCAGCAGTGACCTAGCGGGAGTTTACAATGAGCAGTTCTTC.

The chain couples TRBV4-2 to TRBJ2-2; 9 bases are a match to TRBD2. The CDR3 runs 17 residues. Germline assignment: CDR1 LGHNA and CDR2 YNFKEQ. J gave up 3 bases and V 1 base, and 6 bases lay outside the gene matches. DNA of the CDR3: TGTGCCAGCAGCCAAGTCGTCGCGGGAGGGGACACCGGGGAGCTGTTTTTT. Amino acid sequence: CASSQVVAGGDTGELFF.

The chain links TRBV3-1 (or the pseudogene TRBV3-2) to TRBJ1-1; no reliable D call. Trimming took off 1 base at V and 10 bases at J, with 10 bases between the two ends. This CDR3 contains 12 residues. CDR1 and CDR2 (germline): LGHDT, YNNKEL (reference sequence). The CDR3 DNA reads TGTGCCAGCAGCCAAGGGCAAGCTGGAGCTTTCTTT. Its translation: CASSQGQAGAFF.

The chain recombines TRBV5-1 with TRBJ2-5; 12 nucleotides agree with TRBD2. The CDR3 consists of 16 residues. Germline CDR1 and CDR2: SGHRS and YFSETQ. With 4 bases clipped from V and 7 bases from J, the junction kept 11 bases outside the gene matches. This chain's CDR3 is CASSPRTSGVVGTQYF. For the CDR3, the DNA is TGCGCCAGCAGCCCTCGGACTAGCGGGGTAGTGGGGACCCAGTACTTC.

This clone was observed a few times. V usage is TRBV5-5 and J usage is TRBJ1-6, with unresolved D. This CDR3 contains 15 residues. Trimming pared 1 base from V and 8 bases from J, leaving 13 bases between. From germline, CDR1 is SGHKS and CDR2 YYEKEE (reference sequence). CDR3 in amino acids: CASSLSENLDSPLHF. The CDR3 region has the DNA TGTGCCAGCAGCTTGAGTGAGAACCTTGATTCACCCCTCCACTTT. The full variable domain, completed using reference TRBV5-5 and TRBJ1-6, is DAGVTQSPTHLIKTRGQQVTLRCSPISGHKSVSWYQQVLGQGPQFIFQYYEKEERGRGNFPDRFSARQFPNYSSELNVNALLLGDSALYLCASSLSENLDSPLHFGNGTRLTVT.

This chain joins TRBV7-3 and TRBJ2-4; the D gene is possibly TRBD1 (8 bases). Germline CDR1 reads SGHTA; CDR2 reads FQGTGA. V was trimmed by 4 bases and J by 8 bases, leaving 12 bases between them. The CDR3 sequence is 13 residues long. The DNA for the CDR3 is TGTGCCAGCAGCTGGACAGGGAGGGACATTCAGTACTTC. It codes for CASSWTGRDIQYF.

The chain has TRBV5-1 and TRBJ2-2; 15 bases fit TRBD2. With V trimmed by 4 bases and J by 6 bases, 1 base remained unmatched. This CDR3 region has 15 residues. Germline V gene data show CDR1 as SGHRS and CDR2 as YFSETQ. The CDR3 nucleotides are TGCGCCAGCAGCGGACTAGCGGGGGGGTCCGGGGAGCTGTTTTTT. This gives the protein CASSGLAGGSGELFF.

This rearrangement joins TRBV7-6 to TRBJ2-3; TRBD1 agrees at 8 bases. CDR1 is SGHVS and CDR2 is FNYEAQ in the germline V gene. The trim removed 1 base at V and 1 base at J, leaving 4 bases unmatched. The CDR3 sequence is 16 residues long. CDR3 DNA sequence: TGTGCCAGCAGCTTAGTTCAGGACAGGGGCACAGATACGCAGTATTTT. Translation gives CASSLVQDRGTDTQYF.

The J gene is TRBJ1-3, the V gene TRBV6-5; no clear D gene. The CDR3 runs 13 residues. V was pared by 7 bases and J by 4 bases, with 11 bases between. Germline values: CDR1 MNHEY, CDR2 SVGAGI. The CDR3 DNA is TGTGCCAGCATCCCCCGAGGGGGAAACACCATATATTTT. It is translated as CASIPRGGNTIYF.

This clone was counted only a few times. Here the CDR3 DNA reads TGTGCCAGCAGCTCCCCCTACGCAGGGGCAACTGAAGCTTTCTTT. Protein sequence: CASSSPYAGATEAFF. This sequence joins TRBV7-8 and TRBJ1-1, with a weak D call TRBD1 (6 bases). V shed 4 bases and J shed 5 bases, with 17 bases lying between them. The CDR3 loop spans 15 amino acids. Germline V gene lookup returns CDR1 SGHVS and CDR2 FQNEAQ.

The chain joins TRBV5-1 to TRBJ2-2, with D possibly matching TRBD2 (6 bases). CDR1 is SGHRS and CDR2 is YFSETQ in the germline V gene. The germline V and J ends were trimmed by 1 base and 2 bases, with 12 bases remaining between them. The CDR3 consists of 16 residues. For the CDR3, the DNA is TGCGCCAGCAGCTTGTCCCTAGCGAGAAACACCGGGGAGCTGTTTTTT. Translating it yields CASSLSLARNTGELFF.

This sequence joins TRBV5-4 and TRBJ2-1, with TRBD1 matching over 7 bases. Germline CDR1 is SGHNT and CDR2 is YYREEE (reference sequence). This CDR3 is 16 amino acids long. Trimming removed 0 bases from V and 1 base from J; junction bases left unmatched: 4. CDR3 in amino acids: CASSLVRDRSYNEQFF. Written as DNA, the CDR3 is TGTGCCAGCAGCTTGGTCCGGGACAGATCCTACAATGAGCAGTTCTTC.

This chain links TRBV5-1 with TRBJ2-7, with a tentative D call TRBD2 (5 bases). The germline V and J ends were trimmed by 1 base and 0 bases, with 17 bases remaining between them. CDR1 is SGHRS and CDR2 is YFSETQ in the germline V gene. The CDR3 extends over 17 amino acids. In nucleotides, the CDR3 is TGCGCCAGCAGCTTGATGGGTGCGTCAGACTACTCCTACGAGCAGTACTTC. Translating gives CASSLMGASDYSYEQYF.

The chain links TRBV6-2 or TRBV6-3 to TRBJ2-7; 7 bases are a match to TRBD2. J gave up 3 bases and V 6 bases, and 5 bases lay outside the gene matches. Germline V gene data show CDR1 as MNHEY and CDR2 as SVGEGT. The CDR3 is made up of 13 amino acids. The CDR3 nucleotides read TGTGCCAGCAGCCGCGCGGGGGTCTACGAGCAGTACTTC. Its protein product is CASSRAGVYEQYF.

This rearrangement joins TRBV6-4 to TRBJ2-2; D possibly corresponds to TRBD2 (6 bases). Looked up from germline, CDR1 is MRHNA and CDR2 is SNTAGT. This CDR3 is 16 amino acids long. Trimming left V 0 bases short and J 0 bases short, with 8 bases between. The CDR3 nucleotides are TGTGCCAGCAGTGACTCTGGCGGGACGAACACCGGGGAGCTGTTTTTT. Translation: CASSDSGGTNTGELFF.

The rearrangement uses TRBV5-1 and TRBJ1-1; D is perhaps TRBD1 (5 bases). With 9 bases removed from V and 0 bases from J, the gap between germline ends came to 21 bases. The V gene's germline CDR1 is SGHRS and CDR2 YFSETQ. This CDR3 region has 16 residues. This CDR3 reads CATKLGAGGMNTEAFF. In DNA, the CDR3 is TGCGCCACGAAATTAGGGGCAGGAGGTATGAACACTGAAGCTTTCTTT. The full variable domain, rest sourced from reference TRBV5-1 and TRBJ1-1, is KAGVTQTPRYLIKTRGQQVTLSCSPISGHRSVSWYQQTPGQGLQFLFEYFSETQRNKGNFPGRFSGRQFSNSRSEMNVSTLELGDSALYLCATKLGAGGMNTEAFFGQGTRLTVV.

The chain links TRBV5-1 to TRBJ2-5; 7 nucleotides match TRBD2. After removal of 3 bases from V and 5 bases from J, the junction contained 7 bases not matched to a gene. The CDR3 is 14 residues long. Germline lookup yields CDR1 SGHRS and CDR2 YFSETQ. The CDR3 DNA is TGCGCCAGCAGCTGGGGAGGGAGAGAGGAGACCCAGTACTTC. Protein sequence: CASSWGGREETQYF.

This chain joins TRBV19 and TRBJ2-2; 7 bases map to TRBD1. The CDR3 runs to 19 residues. Losses at the gene ends were 6 bases for V and 4 bases for J; bases not matched to a gene: 20. The V gene's germline CDR1 is LNHDA and CDR2 SQIVND (reference sequence). CDR3 protein: CASSSIRLRHRGGTGELFF. Written as DNA, the CDR3 is TGTGCCAGTAGCAGTATACGTCTTCGGCACAGGGGTGGCACCGGGGAGCTGTTTTTT.

V gene TRBV7-3 combines with J gene TRBJ2-1; D possibly corresponds to TRBD2 (5 bases). This CDR3 contains 13 residues. The V and J ends lost 5 bases and 5 bases respectively, with 10 bases between them. The germline V gene has CDR1 SGHTA and CDR2 FQGTGA. The CDR3 spells CASSPPGNNEQFF. The CDR3 DNA reads as TGTGCCAGCAGCCCGCCCGGGAACAATGAGCAGTTCTTC.

J is TRBJ1-6 and V is TRBV20-1; 10 bases map to TRBD1. Germline trimming cut 3 bases from V and 10 bases from J; bases unmatched to any gene: 6. CDR1 DFQATT and CDR2 SNEGSKA come from the germline V gene (reference sequence). The CDR3 loop spans 14 amino acids. Here the CDR3 reads CSASFGTGESPLHF. Written as DNA, the CDR3 is TGCAGTGCTAGTTTCGGGACAGGGGAATCACCCCTCCACTTT.